The 21 T cell receptor beta chains presented below share a single source sample, sequenced in a study of blood T cell repertoires in COVID-19. The data were produced by immunoSEQ multiplex PCR, yet TCRdb's version contains in-frame clones alone and is incomplete. The sample shows some 220,000 clones, roughly 84% of them seen only once. Specimen: peripheral blood. The receptors come from a man aged 50 to 60 with active or convalescent COVID-19.

The genes are TRBV3-1 (or the pseudogene TRBV3-2) and TRBJ2-7; TRBD2 aligns across 11 bases. V was clipped by 5 bases and J by 1 base; unmatched bases: 4. The CDR3 contains 15 residues. The germline CDR1 and CDR2 sequences are LGHDT and YNNKEL (reference sequence). The CDR3 region is CASSEGLAESYEQYV. Here the CDR3 DNA reads TGTGCCAGCAGCGAGGGACTAGCGGAATCCTACGAGCAGTACGTC.

The V and J genes are TRBV14 and TRBJ1-1; the match to TRBD1 covers 8 bases. The CDR3 runs to 14 residues. Germline V CDR1 and CDR2: SGHDN, FVKESK. The junction had 8 bases not matched to a gene; V was cut back by 4 bases and J by 7 bases. CDR3 region: CASSPTGVAYEAFF. The DNA for the CDR3 is TGTGCCAGCAGCCCGACAGGGGTGGCCTATGAAGCTTTCTTT.

V gene TRBV2 combines with J gene TRBJ1-4; the match to TRBD1 covers 8 bases. Germline CDR1 SNHLY, CDR2 FYNNEI. The J segment lost 3 bases and the V segment lost 7 bases, leaving 13 bases of the junction unmatched. The CDR3 is made up of 17 amino acids. In DNA, the CDR3 is TGTGCCAGCACCAAGGACAGGGTTAGGAGGGCTAATGAAAAACTGTTTTTT. Amino acids: CASTKDRVRRANEKLFF.

The rearrangement links TRBV7-3 to TRBJ2-5, with D perhaps matching TRBD1 (5 bases). The CDR3 is made up of 13 amino acids. Germline lookup yields CDR1 SGHTA and CDR2 FQGTGA. V shed 2 bases and J shed 5 bases, with 9 bases lying between them. The CDR3 spells CASSLAGYETQYF. DNA of the CDR3: TGTGCCAGCAGCTTAGCAGGGTACGAGACCCAGTACTTC.

The genes are TRBV5-6 and TRBJ2-7, with D unresolved. This CDR3 has 15 residues. Looked up from germline, CDR1 is SGHDT and CDR2 is YYEEEE. V gave up 5 bases and J gave up 3 bases, with 18 bases separating them. CDR3 DNA: TGTGCCAGCAGTCCCACAGCAGCCAACCTCTACGAGCAGTACTTC. Translated: CASSPTAANLYEQYF.

The chain carries TRBV7-9 and TRBJ1-2; 12 positions agree with TRBD1. The germline V gene has CDR1 SEHNR and CDR2 FQNEAQ (reference sequence). The CDR3 is 15 amino acids. V was clipped by 5 bases and J by 8 bases; unmatched bases: 9. CDR3 coding DNA: TGTGCCAGCAGCCAACAGGGACAGGGGGCTTCGGGCTACACCTTC. Translating gives CASSQQGQGASGYTF.

The chain is built from TRBV5-3 and TRBJ1-1, with 8 bases matching TRBD1. TRBV5-3 is an open reading frame whose function is uncertain. The CDR3 runs 12 residues. Trimming took 3 bases from V and 6 from J; bases not matched to a gene: 1. CDR3 sequence: CARSSQGAEAFF. The CDR3 DNA follows: TGTGCCAGAAGCTCACAGGGGGCTGAAGCTTTCTTT.

Here the CDR3 DNA reads TGTGCCAGCTCATACCCCCCGGGACTAGCGGGAGGGGACTACGAGCAGTACTTC. This gives the protein CASSYPPGLAGGDYEQYF. The chain employs TRBV18 and TRBJ2-7, with 16 bases that match TRBD2. V shed 5 bases, J shed 3 bases, and the junction held 10 bases outside the gene matches. Germline V lookup: CDR1 KGHSH, CDR2 LQKENI. This CDR3 has 18 residues.

A single count supports this clone. The chain employs TRBV2 and TRBJ1-1, with D perhaps matching TRBD1 (5 bases). V lost 1 base to trimming and J lost 11 bases, with 20 bases between them. The CDR3 runs 15 residues. Germline V lookup: CDR1 SNHLY, CDR2 FYNNEI. CDR3 coding DNA: TGTGCCAGCAGTGAAGATCGGGCCCAGCTCGGGGGGGCTTTCTTT. Its translation is CASSEDRAQLGGAFF.

This chain connects TRBV28 to TRBJ2-2; D is unclear. Germline V lookup: CDR1 MDHEN, CDR2 SYDVKM. This CDR3 spans 14 amino acids. The V and J ends lost 6 bases and 2 bases respectively, with 10 bases between them. The CDR3, as DNA: TGTGCCAGCAGGAAGGCAGGCAACACCGGGGAGCTGTTTTTT. It codes for CASRKAGNTGELFF.

On this clone: It is likely a read error, because the conserved phenylalanine at the end of the CDR3 is missing. Because the CDR3's place on the DNA is in doubt, the DNA is left out and the CDR3 is given as listed by TCRdb. This chain joins TRBV21-1 and TRBJ1-6. TRBV21-1 is an annotated pseudogene. Including both end residues, the CDR3 is 10 amino acids long. The CDR3 region is CASTNLDGVR.

V and J are TRBV5-6 and TRBJ2-5, with TRBD2 identical over 9 bases. The V and J ends lost 4 bases and 5 bases, in that order; junction bases with no gene match: 6. Germline assignment: CDR1 SGHDT and CDR2 YYEEEE. The CDR3 consists of 14 residues. CDR3: CASSTGLAEETQYF. The CDR3 DNA reads TGTGCCAGCAGCACGGGACTAGCCGAGGAGACCCAGTACTTC.

This clone is a singleton in its sample. The genes are TRBV7-9 and TRBJ2-5; tentative D call: TRBD1 (6 bases). The CDR3 contains 14 residues. Trimming removed 4 bases from V and 2 bases from J, with 11 bases in between. Looked up from germline, CDR1 is SEHNR and CDR2 is FQNEAQ (reference sequence). The CDR3 sequence: CASSSTDRQETQYF. In DNA, the CDR3 is TGTGCCAGCAGCTCCACCGACAGGCAAGAGACCCAGTACTTC.

The chain joins TRBV7-2 to TRBJ1-5; D possibly corresponds to TRBD1 (5 bases). Trimming left V 2 bases short and J 2 bases short, with 10 bases between. The CDR3 is 15 residues long. The V gene's germline CDR1 is SGHTA and CDR2 FQGNSA. The CDR3 protein is CASSLQGRGNQPQHF. CDR3 coding DNA: TGTGCCAGCAGCTTACAGGGAAGGGGCAATCAGCCCCAGCATTTT. The variable domain in full, with the rest retrieved from reference TRBV7-2 and TRBJ1-5, is GAGVSQSPSNKVTEKGKDVELRCDPISGHTALYWYRQSLGQGLEFLIYFQGNSAPDKSGLPSDRFSAERTGGSVSTLTIQRTQQEDSAVYLCASSLQGRGNQPQHFGDGTRLSIL.

The chain links TRBV13 to TRBJ1-2; D is ambiguous. The CDR3 is 15 residues long. Trimming removed 6 bases at V and 7 bases at J, with 21 bases between. CDR1 and CDR2 from the germline V gene are PRHDT and FYEKMQ (reference sequence). This CDR3 reads CASSPRETSKGGYTF. CDR3 DNA sequence: TGTGCCAGCAGTCCGAGGGAGACGTCAAAAGGTGGCTACACCTTC.

This clone was recorded a few times. V and J are TRBV28 and TRBJ1-2, with a possible D match to TRBD1 (5 bases). This CDR3 contains 12 residues. V was shortened by 5 bases and J by 7 bases, with 11 bases between the two germline ends. Per germline, CDR1 MDHEN and CDR2 SYDVKM. Here the CDR3 reads CASSRDGGGYTF. The CDR3 nucleotides are TGTGCCAGCAGTAGGGACGGGGGTGGCTACACCTTC.

In this sample, this clone turned up a few times. The chain recombines TRBV27 with TRBJ2-1; perhaps TRBD2 as D (6 bases). The V end was cut by 5 bases, the J end by 10 bases, with 27 bases between. The CDR3 sequence is 17 residues long. Germline V gene sequence: CDR1 MNHEY, CDR2 SMNVEV (reference sequence). This CDR3 reads CASSTYSTGSPNGEQFF. DNA for the CDR3: TGTGCCAGCAGTACTTATTCGACCGGGAGCCCAAATGGGGAGCAGTTCTTC.

The chain has TRBV28 and TRBJ2-5; 8 positions match TRBD2. Per the germline V gene, CDR1 is MDHEN and CDR2 is SYDVKM. The V segment lost 2 bases and the J segment 2 bases; nucleotides outside the gene matches: 7. This CDR3 is 16 amino acids long. The CDR3 spells CASSLSGAGGQETQYF. The CDR3 DNA follows: TGTGCCAGCAGTTTAAGTGGGGCGGGAGGACAAGAGACCCAGTACTTC.

This clone appeared a single time. This sequence joins TRBV6-2 or TRBV6-3 and TRBJ1-5; D gene ambiguous. This CDR3 spans 17 amino acids. Germline-derived CDR1 and CDR2 are MNHEY and SVGEGT. Deletions cut 2 bases from V and 3 bases from J, with 17 bases between. CDR3 coding DNA: TGTGCCAGCAGTTACCCTCAGCTTCGGGTTTCCAATCAGCCCCAGCATTTT. This encodes CASSYPQLRVSNQPQHF.

The V and J genes are TRBV4-3 and TRBJ2-1; unclear D gene. The CDR3 extends over 17 amino acids. Germline V gene sequence: CDR1 LGHNA, CDR2 YSLEER. V lost 0 bases and J lost 0, with 12 bases in between. The CDR3 region is CASSQDRSAYSYNEQFF. Here the CDR3 DNA reads TGCGCCAGCAGCCAAGATCGGAGCGCCTACTCCTACAATGAGCAGTTCTTC.

This clone has just one count. The chain couples TRBV4-3 to TRBJ2-3; 7 nucleotides align to TRBD1. With V trimmed by 2 bases and J by 6 bases, 2 bases remained unmatched. This CDR3 spans 13 amino acids. Germline assignment: CDR1 LGHNA and CDR2 YSLEER. For the CDR3, the DNA is TGCGCCAGCAGCCAATACAGGGGTGATACGCAGTATTTT. Translated: CASSQYRGDTQYF.